This TCR beta chain was obtained from a study of blood T cells in healthy people across ages. Study results and caveats: Researchers judged that diversity estimates from one million T cells fell short of true values.

The use of a sample-barcoded 5' primer and a J-beta primer mix characterized a second PCR of roughly 6 to 12 cycles. TCRdb recomputed calls from the 5' RACE reads with MiXCR, one row per CDR3 protein. This sample carries around 990,000 distinct CDR3 sequences, 25% of them seen once, and the ten largest clones take 0.65% to 0.75%. The CDR3 runs 12 residues. Trimming pared 7 bases from V and 5 bases from J, leaving 12 bases between. Germline V gene sequence: CDR1 SQVTM, CDR2 ANQGSEA. With regard to this clonotype: The antigen is not known.

These same records also appear under a second study, on T cells of mothers and their children.

This receptor was obtained from a girl aged 2 to 10 in good health. Sequenced sample: blood. The chain has TRBV29-1 and TRBJ1-5; TRBD1 might be the D (6 bases). The CDR3 bases are TGCAGCGCCAGGGGCGGTGATCAGCCCCAGCATTTT. It encodes CSARGGDQPQHF. Full variable domain (missing parts from reference TRBV29-1 and TRBJ1-5): SAVISQKPSRDICQRGTSLTIQCQVDSQVTMMFWYRQQPGQSLTLIATANQGSEATYESGFVIDKFPISRPNLTFSTLTVSNMSPEDSSIYLCSARGGDQPQHFGDGTRLSIL.